These T cell receptor beta chains were read from a single sample in a study of esophageal squamous cell carcinoma under preoperative chemotherapy. TCRdb re-called the PCR reads through MiXCR, storing one row per CDR3 protein. The sample yields some 16,000 distinct CDR3 sequences, 60% seen once. The sample was collected from a patient given preoperative chemotherapy. Source of these receptors: a human donor with esophageal squamous cell carcinoma. The donor label of this sample is uncertain. Both conserved end residues are part of each CDR3. D genes are given only for firm matches.

cdr3_aa d_call v_call
CAYPTKYSNQPQHF - TRBV10-1
CASSELAGEGDKEIQYF TRBD2 TRBV6-1
CASSEWGTGGPETQYF TRBD1 TRBV6-1
CASKPSGSFTQFF TRBD2 TRBV11-3
CASSEVPGDTDMQYF - TRBV6-4
CATSEGQGDQPQHF TRBD1 TRBV15
CASTLQTTLYNEQFF - TRBV6-1
CASSRTKLYEQYF - TRBV7-2
CASSYSTPGTSGRRGRFF TRBD2 TRBV6-5
CASSYNQLTREQFF - TRBV6-5
CASSYGTGGWPGDSEQFF TRBD1 TRBV6-5
CASGQGGGYTF TRBD1 TRBV6-1
CASILQRIGANEQFF - TRBV6-1
CASSYDEDDMQYF - TRBV6-2/TRBV6-3
CASSFGYYGTPNTGAQFF TRBD1 TRBV27
CASSDASADSYEQFF - TRBV6-1
CASSERAGDGYEQFF TRBD2 TRBV6-1
CASRSTSGSGDEQYF TRBD2 TRBV12-3/TRBV12-4
CASSLGLNTEKQYF - TRBV6-1
CASRQDNQPQHF - TRBV6-1
CASSVGIITTGYTF - TRBV6-1
CGGAGRRAKNTQYF - TRBV10-3
CASSLTGLNEQFF - TRBV7-3
CASSLKAGGGADTQYF - TRBV4-3
CAGRGGREQETQYF TRBD1 TRBV10-3
CASSEGGGFNEQYF - TRBV10-2
CASSTSQGDAQYF - TRBV7-6
CASSLGTSGYEQYF TRBD2 TRBV27
CSARWTGNEKLFF TRBD1 TRBV20-1
CASRTTGGVTIDTLFF TRBD1 TRBV7-6
CASSFLGVGANVLTF - TRBV27
CASSAGAWDKNTQYF - TRBV6-4
CASSLGGTSTDTQYF - TRBV11-3
CASRDREQETQYF TRBD1 TRBV6-1
CASLKLAGGGDTQYF TRBD2 TRBV6-1
CASSRSPAGPTGELFF - TRBV9
CSAALQGTEAFF - TRBV29-1
CASILSGATDTQYF TRBD2 TRBV12-3/TRBV12-4
CPSREAGQGAKDTQYF TRBD2 TRBV6-1
CASVRGGNTDTQYF - TRBV12-3/TRBV12-4
CASGGRDKETQYF TRBD2 TRBV6-1
CASARTLGETQYF - TRBV6-1
CASRGPGGGDQETQYF - TRBV6-1
CASSDRLAGANHGDEQFF TRBD2 TRBV6-1
CAGSGGGGLETQYF TRBD2 TRBV7-2